The next 22 T cell receptor beta chains were all read from a single sample in a study of blood T cell repertoires in COVID-19. The protocol was immunoSEQ multiplex PCR, while the TCRdb copy is restricted to in-frame clones and leaves out a portion. The top ten clones hold approximately 5% of a sample with approximately 400,000 clones, around 83% of them seen once. Sequencing input: PBMCs or T cells enriched from blood (not recorded which). The source is a woman aged 50 to 65 who had recovered from COVID-19.

This clone showed up just a few times. The rearrangement links TRBV5-4 to TRBJ2-1, with D possibly TRBD2 on 7 matching bases. The CDR3 is 15 amino acids. Trimming cost V 3 bases and J 5 bases, with 15 bases left between them. Germline V gene lookup returns CDR1 SGHNT and CDR2 YYREEE (reference sequence). The CDR3 here is CASSSGGLTDNEQFF. In DNA, the CDR3 is TGTGCCAGCAGCTCGGGGGGCCTAACAGACAATGAGCAGTTCTTC.

V and J are TRBV5-6 and TRBJ1-2; possibly TRBD1 for D (5 bases). V dropped 5 bases and J dropped 3 bases, with 11 bases sitting between them. Germline assignment: CDR1 SGHDT and CDR2 YYEEEE. The CDR3 contains 13 residues. CDR3 sequence: CASSLGGDYGYTF. The CDR3 DNA reads as TGTGCCAGCAGTCTGGGGGGTGACTATGGCTACACCTTC.

V and J are TRBV20-1 and TRBJ1-5; 7 nucleotides align to TRBD1. This CDR3 comprises 14 residues. Germline V CDR1 and CDR2: DFQATT, SNEGSKA (reference sequence). V shed 3 bases, J shed 3 bases, and the junction held 5 bases outside the gene matches. CDR3 protein: CSASNRGSNQPQHF. The CDR3 nucleotides read TGCAGTGCTAGTAACAGGGGATCCAATCAGCCCCAGCATTTT.

CDR3 DNA sequence: TGTGCCAGCAGCTTGGTTGGGGGGACGGGTGGCTACACCTTC. Protein: CASSLVGGTGGYTF. The J gene is TRBJ1-2, the V gene TRBV5-4; perhaps TRBD1 as D (5 bases). The V and J ends lost 0 bases and 7 bases respectively, with 13 bases between them. From germline, CDR1 is SGHNT and CDR2 YYREEE (reference sequence). The CDR3 contains 14 residues. The complete variable domain, with remaining parts taken from reference TRBV5-4 and TRBJ1-2, reads ETGVTQSPTHLIKTRGQQVTLRCSSQSGHNTVSWYQQALGQGPQFIFQYYREEENGRGNFPPRFSGLQFPNYSSELNVNALELDDSALYLCASSLVGGTGGYTFGSGTRLTVV.

The rearrangement uses TRBV6-4 and TRBJ2-1; D call uncertain. The CDR3 contains 12 residues. With 2 bases removed from V and 7 bases from J, the gap between germline ends came to 6 bases. Looked up from germline, CDR1 is MRHNA and CDR2 is SNTAGT. CDR3: CASSDGVNEQFF. CDR3 bases: TGTGCCAGCAGTGACGGAGTTAATGAGCAGTTCTTC.

The chain is built from TRBV4-1 and TRBJ2-7, with 11 bases that match TRBD1. CDR1 is MGHRA, CDR2 YSYEKL, per germline. The CDR3 has 15 residues. Losses at the gene ends were 4 bases for V and 4 bases for J; bases not matched to a gene: 6. The CDR3 DNA reads TGCGCCAGCAGCCCGGGGACAGGGGGTAGGTACGAGCAGTACTTC. It specifies CASSPGTGGRYEQYF.

V usage is TRBV24-1 and J usage is TRBJ2-5; D call uncertain. Germline V CDR1 and CDR2: KGHDR, SFDVKD. The CDR3 contains 12 residues. Trimming pared 5 bases from V and 5 bases from J, leaving 8 bases between. CDR3 region: CATSGVEETQYF. DNA for the CDR3: TGTGCCACCAGTGGAGTGGAGGAGACCCAGTACTTC.

The J gene is TRBJ2-2, the V gene TRBV7-9; TRBD2 matches 8 bases. The germline V gene has CDR1 SEHNR and CDR2 FQNEAQ (reference sequence). The length of the CDR3 is 18 residues. The junction had 14 bases not matched to a gene; V was cut back by 3 bases and J by 5 bases. This CDR3 is CASSFEGLAGLLTGELFF. The CDR3 DNA reads as TGTGCCAGCAGCTTTGAGGGGTTAGCGGGGCTCCTTACCGGGGAGCTGTTTTTT. The variable domain in full, completed from reference TRBV7-9 and TRBJ2-2, reads DTGVSQNPRHKITKRGQNVTFRCDPISEHNRLYWYRQTLGQGPEFLTYFQNEAQLEKSRLLSDRFSAERPKGSFSTLEIQRTEQGDSAMYLCASSFEGLAGLLTGELFFGEGSRLTVL.

This clone was detected only once. The chain joins TRBV29-1 to TRBJ1-1; D possibly corresponds to TRBD1 (5 bases). Between the trimmed V and J ends, which lost 2 bases and 0 bases, there was a span of 7 bases. In germline, CDR1 is SQVTM, CDR2 ANQGSEA. This CDR3 has 13 residues. The CDR3 loop is CSVEKGLNTEAFF. The CDR3 DNA reads as TGCAGCGTTGAAAAGGGGCTGAACACTGAAGCTTTCTTT.

V is TRBV6-5 and J is TRBJ1-1; D might be TRBD1 (6 bases). CDR1 MNHEY and CDR2 SVGAGI come from the germline V gene. This CDR3 has 14 amino acids. The V end was cut by 6 bases, the J end by 4 bases, with 15 bases between. Here the CDR3 reads CASRIQGGGTEAFF. For the CDR3, the DNA is TGTGCCAGCAGGATCCAAGGGGGGGGCACTGAAGCTTTCTTT.

As concerns this clone: The limits of the CDR3 on the DNA are not certain, so only TCRdb's listed CDR3 is given. The V and J genes are TRBV6-2 or TRBV6-3 and TRBJ2-3; the D segment call TRBD2 is taken from the table without a DNA check. Per germline, CDR1 MNHEY and CDR2 SVGEGT. The length of the CDR3 is 15 amino acids, counting both ends. This chain's CDR3 is CASSSSGGSQDTQYF.

The chain joins TRBV19 to TRBJ1-2; D perhaps matches TRBD1 (5 bases). The CDR3 is 15 residues long. The V end was cut by 5 bases, the J end by 1 base, with 14 bases between. CDR1 and CDR2 from the germline V gene are LNHDA and SQIVND (reference sequence). The CDR3 region has the DNA TGTGCCAGTAGTTCCTTCGGAGGGGATAACTATGGCTACACCTTC. Translated, it gives CASSSFGGDNYGYTF.

The chain couples TRBV5-1 to TRBJ2-5, with 10 nucleotides matching TRBD2. The CDR3 has 15 residues. CDR1 SGHRS and CDR2 YFSETQ come from the germline V gene. The trim removed 0 bases at V and 4 bases at J, leaving 3 bases unmatched. CDR3 protein: CASSLGASGGETQYF. DNA of the CDR3: TGCGCCAGCAGCTTGGGCGCTAGCGGGGGAGAGACCCAGTACTTC.

The chain has TRBV9 and TRBJ2-3; no clear D gene. Per germline, CDR1 SGDLS and CDR2 YYNGEE. Deletions cut 0 bases from V and 6 bases from J, with 11 bases between. CDR3 length equals 14 residues. CDR3 region: CASSVAMMSDTQYF. DNA for the CDR3: TGTGCCAGCAGCGTAGCTATGATGAGCGATACGCAGTATTTT.

The chain couples TRBV4-3 to TRBJ2-3, with a weak D call TRBD2 (5 bases). V lost 3 bases and J lost 5, with 9 bases in between. Germline values: CDR1 LGHNA, CDR2 YSLEER. The CDR3 sequence is 13 residues long. In DNA form, the CDR3 reads TGCGCCAGCAGCCAGATACTAGGAGATACGCAGTATTTT. Its translation: CASSQILGDTQYF.

The chain is built from TRBV7-3 and TRBJ1-1; D not certain. V lost 2 bases and J 1 base, leaving 8 bases between the germline ends. Germline V gene sequence: CDR1 SGHTA, CDR2 FQGTGA. The CDR3 is made up of 14 amino acids. The CDR3 loop reads CASSLEASNTEAFF. CDR3 nucleotides: TGTGCCAGCAGCTTAGAGGCGTCGAACACTGAAGCTTTCTTT. The whole variable domain, filled in from reference TRBV7-3 and TRBJ1-1, reads GAGVSQTPSNKVTEKGKYVELRCDPISGHTALYWYRQSLGQGPEFLIYFQGTGAADDSGLPNDRFFAVRPEGSVSTLKIQRTERGDSAVYLCASSLEASNTEAFFGQGTRLTVV.

The DNA of the CDR3 is TGTGCCAGCTCAAGCGGGACAAGCTCTGTGGGAGCTTTCTTT. It specifies CASSSGTSSVGAFF. J is TRBJ1-1 and V is TRBV18; the D gene is possibly TRBD1 (6 bases). With 5 bases removed from V and 10 bases from J, the gap between germline ends came to 20 bases. This CDR3 comprises 14 residues. CDR1 and CDR2 from the germline V gene are KGHSH and LQKENI.

As to this clone: At one boundary the junction diverges from the germline segment, which might be a read error. V usage is TRBV14 and J usage is TRBJ1-2, with a tentative D call TRBD1 (5 bases). The germline CDR1 and CDR2 sequences are SGHDN and FVKESK. The CDR3 covers 12 residues. The CDR3 loop reads CASSPLTAAQGF. CDR3 coding DNA: TGTGCCAGCAGCCCGTTGACAGCCGCCCAAGGCTTC.

The J gene is TRBJ2-3, the V gene TRBV6-1; D may be TRBD2 (6 bases). The CDR3 sequence is 14 residues long. CDR1 and CDR2 (germline): MNHNS, SASEGT. V gave up 1 base and J gave up 6 bases, with 11 bases separating them. CDR3 nucleotide sequence: TGTGCCAGCAGTGAAGTTCCGCGGGGTGATACGCAGTATTTT. Its translation: CASSEVPRGDTQYF.

The chain links TRBV28 to TRBJ1-2; maybe TRBD1 (6 bases). CDR1 is MDHEN and CDR2 is SYDVKM in the germline V gene. This CDR3 comprises 15 residues. Trimming removed 6 bases from V and 9 bases from J, with 23 bases in between. In nucleotides, the CDR3 is TGTGCCAGCAGGTTAGAATCGGGGACATCTGGGCGCTACACCTTC. Residues: CASRLESGTSGRYTF.

The J gene is TRBJ1-2, the V gene TRBV6-5; no firm D call. From germline, CDR1 is MNHEY and CDR2 SVGAGI. The length of the CDR3 is 13 residues. V was clipped by 7 bases and J by 2 bases, with 11 bases between them. Here the CDR3 reads CASTSRENYGYTF. The CDR3 DNA reads as TGTGCCAGCACCTCAAGGGAGAACTATGGCTACACCTTC.

The chain joins TRBV7-2 to TRBJ1-1; no clear D gene. Germline V CDR1 and CDR2: SGHTA, FQGNSA. V gave up 5 bases and J gave up 5 bases, with 18 bases separating them. CDR3 size: 15 residues. The DNA of the CDR3 is TGTGCCAGCAGCCCACTAATGGGTGCCAAGACTGAAGCTTTCTTT. Translating gives CASSPLMGAKTEAFF.